This TCR beta chain was sequenced in a study of blood T cell repertoires in COVID-19. Notes on this clone: In the same sample, other DNA sequences code for this CDR3.

This CDR3 comprises 13 residues. Germline CDR1 reads SGHRS; CDR2 reads YFSETQ. Trimming removed 6 bases at V and 2 bases at J, with 11 bases between. The protocol was immunoSEQ multiplex PCR, while the TCRdb copy is restricted to in-frame clones and leaves out a portion. The profile shows about 120,000 clones, about 86% of them singletons. Source material: peripheral blood. The chain employs TRBV5-1 and TRBJ1-1, with a tentative D call TRBD1 (6 bases). The clonotype originates from a woman aged 45 to 65 with acute or convalescent COVID-19. The DNA of the CDR3 is TGCGCCAGCACCCAGACAGGAAACACTGAAGCTTTCTTT. Residues: CASTQTGNTEAFF.